A single sample gave rise to the 6 T cell receptor beta chains below, sequenced in a study of human T cells and chemical hapten exposure. TCRdb called the RACE reads again in MiXCR, with one record for every CDR3 protein. The table lists under 50,000 distinct CDR3 sequences, 3.7% of them singletons. Indicated time point: healthy volunteer bleed at 6 weeks. Unfractionated whole blood served as the source for total RNA extraction. Sample: whole blood. These receptors were taken from a human donor in good health. Some clones in this sample may be carry-over from other donors' samples.

The rearrangement links TRBV6-5 to TRBJ2-7, with D uncertain. CDR1 and CDR2 (germline): MNHEY, SVGAGI. V was shortened by 0 bases and J by 4 bases, with 10 bases between the two germline ends. CDR3 size: 14 residues. The CDR3 DNA reads as TGTGCCAGCAGTTACTCCCGCGGTACATACGAGCAGTACTTC. It codes for CASSYSRGTYEQYF.

This clonotype was seen more than once but under ten times. This chain links TRBV6-6 with TRBJ2-7; D might be TRBD1 (6 bases). The CDR3 contains 13 residues. CDR1 is MNHNY and CDR2 is SVGAGI in the germline V gene (reference sequence). V lost 1 base and J 5 bases, leaving 9 bases between the germline ends. DNA of the CDR3: TGTGCCAGCAGTTACTTCCCAGGGGACGAGCAGTACTTC. It codes for CASSYFPGDEQYF.

This clonotype was picked up a small number of times. The V gene is TRBV6-1, the J gene TRBJ1-3; no clear D gene. CDR3 length: 17 residues. Germline V gives CDR1 MNHNS, CDR2 SASEGT. V was clipped by 4 bases and J by 0 bases, with 16 bases between them. In DNA form, the CDR3 reads TGTGCCAGCAGTGGCTACGACGGTTTAAGCTCTGGAAACACCATATATTTT. This encodes CASSGYDGLSSGNTIYF.

The V call is TRBV7-3, the J call TRBJ2-2; 8 bases fit TRBD2. The CDR3 has 15 amino acids. V lost 5 bases and J lost 5; bases outside the gene matches: 7. Looked up from germline, CDR1 is SGHTA and CDR2 is FQGTGA. The chain's CDR3 is CASSVSGRSTGELFF. Here the CDR3 DNA reads TGTGCCAGCAGCGTCAGCGGGAGAAGTACCGGGGAGCTGTTTTTT.

This clonotype was observed many times. V and J are TRBV7-9 and TRBJ1-4, with D maybe TRBD1 (5 bases). Trimming took off 5 bases at V and 1 base at J, with 8 bases between the two ends. CDR1 and CDR2 from the germline V gene are SEHNR and FQNEAQ (reference sequence). CDR3 length: 14 residues. The chain's CDR3 is CASSQTVTNEKLFF. CDR3 nucleotide sequence: TGTGCCAGCAGCCAGACAGTAACTAATGAAAAACTGTTTTTT. The full variable domain, completed using reference TRBV7-9 and TRBJ1-4, is DTGVSQNPRHKITKRGQNVTFRCDPISEHNRLYWYRQTLGQGPEFLTYFQNEAQLEKSRLLSDRFSAERPKGSFSTLEIQRTEQGDSAMYLCASSQTVTNEKLFFGSGTQLSVL.

The chain is built from TRBV30 and TRBJ1-2; weak D call: TRBD1 (6 bases). Germline V gene sequence: CDR1 GTSNPN, CDR2 SVGIG (reference sequence). This CDR3 comprises 14 residues. The ends were cut back, 4 bases at V and 4 bases at J, with 16 bases in the middle. The chain's CDR3 is CAWNVYRTAYGYTF. CDR3 DNA: TGTGCCTGGAATGTTTATCGGACAGCCTATGGCTACACCTTC.